This TCR beta chain was recorded in a study of identical twins (dated by TCRdb to 2016 to 2018). The study in broad terms: TCR alpha and beta repertoires from monozygotic twins, unrelated adults of various ages and cord blood were deep-sequenced to test whether fetal clonotypes persist. To rule out contamination, the twin experiments were replicated at different times with different library preparation protocols. The research as a whole found: Out-of-frame TCR alpha sequences shared between twins showed an excess of low generation-probability sequences compared with coincidental sharing between unrelated individuals. Fewer insertions were carried by abundant cord blood beta clonotypes, a similar but weaker trend appeared in young adult naive repertoires, and no such trend appeared in memory repertoires. Out-of-frame TCR alpha sharing in monozygotic twins was systematically underestimated by recombination models, whereas sharing between unrelated individuals was in agreement with the recombination models. The excess sharing between twins in beta out-of-frame sequences was weaker because fewer shared sequences reduced the signal-to-noise ratio. Invariant T cells such as MAIT and iNKT could partly confound zero-insertion analyses, although diverse VJ usage argued against such confounding for most clonotypes. Because the same donors could not be followed over many years, the conclusions relied on cross-sectional statistical analysis.

Only healthy Caucasian donors were included. Three pairs of female monozygotic twins, all aged about 18 to 30 years, were included in the twin cohort. CD4+ and CD8+ T cell populations were isolated with positive isolation kits from Invitrogen. This clonotype was counted between two and nine times. Its antigen is unknown. The junction shows a germline mismatch at one end, possibly a read error. Reading the germline V gene (reference sequence) gives CDR1 DFQATT and CDR2 SNEGSKA. The CDR3 goes from the cysteine to the phenylalanine over 12 residues. Only CDR3 DNA is held: 36 bases, read in frame from base 1. Library preparation employed 5' RACE. Data came from an Illumina HiSeq 2000. Template switching added a universal primer binding site, and the final cDNA carried a unique molecular identifier that allowed TCR cDNA molecules to be counted accurately. Specific primers in the conserved constant-segment region were used to synthesize first-strand cDNA for the TCR alpha and beta chains. To control for contamination, each cDNA library was double barcoded with a SMART-Mk sample barcode plus Illumina barcodes. TruSeq adapter sequences, together with Illumina sample barcodes, were added in two successive PCR steps. The TCR alpha and beta cDNA libraries were sequenced on the Illumina HiSeq platform using custom primers. The study's processing was this. Unique molecular identifiers were extracted from raw reads with MiGEC, and CDR3 positions were determined with MiXCR. Recombination models were inferred per individual with the repgenHMM and IGoR tools using an EM algorithm. The tcR package in R was used for shared clonotype analysis, with sharing normalized by the product of cloneset sizes. To study raw recombination free of thymic and clonal selection effects, out-of-frame nonproductive sequences were analyzed. TCRdb redid the processing of the public reads, applying fastp at Q25 and MiXCR, and retained in-frame beta chains. CDR3 protein sequences are deduplicated, and each keeps its most common genes and DNA. The V and J calls come from TCRdb's annotation, not from the publication. This sample gives 510,000 or so distinct CDR3 sequences in total; approximately 16% of them show up just once. The ten largest account for 0.35% to 0.45% of the sample.

These data were also filed under a second study, of yellow fever vaccine responses in identical twins. The second study reports: The authors reported that the T cell response to vaccination in identical twins appeared partly convergent and partly personalized. The study precisely tracked vaccine-responding T cell clones in identical twins.

Specimen: CD4+ T cells sorted from blood. This clonotype was sampled from a woman aged 18 to 35 in good health. The chain is encoded by TRBV20-1 joined to TRBJ2-7; TRBD2 aligns with 9 central bases. The sequenced DNA: TGCAGTGCTAGCCCGGGGCGCGGGAGGGCCCTCTTC. It is translated as CSASPGRGRALF.